This is a list of T cell receptor beta chains from one sample in a study of Ad26.COV2.S vaccination and SARS-CoV-2 variants. The table came from immunoSEQ multiplex PCR; TCRdb's copy has only in-frame clones and leaves some out. The data show about 350,000 clones, less than 90% seen once. The sample here was peripheral blood, taken in a trial of Ad26.COV2.S vaccine versus placebo. These receptors were taken from a person between 18 and 65 years old who received the Ad26.COV2.S COVID-19 vaccine or a placebo. Both conserved end residues are part of each CDR3. A D gene is named only where the DNA matches it firmly. For some rows the clone size is stated as once, few or many, or as a class when expanded; others skip it.

d_gene: NA
v_gene: TRBV19
j_gene: TRBJ1-5
len: 14
abundance: NA
CDR3aa: CANTIDRNNQPQHF
CDR3nt: TGTGCCAATACTATAGACAGAAACAATCAGCCCCAGCATTTT

d_gene: NA
v_gene: TRBV5-1
j_gene: TRBJ2-1
len: 11
abundance: NA
CDR3aa: CASSLFDEQFF
CDR3nt: TGCGCCAGCAGCTTGTTTGATGAGCAGTTCTTC

d_gene: NA
v_gene: TRBV5-1
j_gene: TRBJ2-2
len: 14
abundance: NA
CDR3aa: CASSFSGFTGELFF
CDR3nt: TGCGCCAGCAGCTTTTCTGGGTTCACCGGGGAGCTGTTTTTT

d_gene: TRBD2
v_gene: TRBV6-2/TRBV6-3
j_gene: TRBJ2-1
len: 13
abundance: few
CDR3aa: CASSLADYNEQFF
CDR3nt: TGTGCCAGCAGCCTAGCGGACTACAATGAGCAGTTCTTC

d_gene: NA
v_gene: TRBV5-1
j_gene: TRBJ2-3
len: 15
abundance: NA
CDR3aa: CASCSHGGSTDTQYF
CDR3nt: TGCGCCAGCTGCTCCCACGGGGGTAGCACAGATACGCAGTATTTT

d_gene: TRBD1
v_gene: TRBV18
j_gene: TRBJ1-2
len: 13
abundance: NA
CDR3aa: CASSPSDRGGYTF
CDR3nt: TGTGCCAGCTCACCCTCGGACAGGGGTGGCTACACCTTC

d_gene: TRBD1
v_gene: TRBV29-1
j_gene: TRBJ2-1
len: 13
abundance: NA
CDR3aa: CSVGRDSYNEQFF
CDR3nt: TGCAGCGTGGGACGGGACAGTTACAATGAGCAGTTCTTC

d_gene: NA
v_gene: TRBV6-6
j_gene: TRBJ1-4
len: 13
abundance: once
CDR3aa: CASSMGWGEKLFF
CDR3nt: TGTGCCAGCAGTATGGGGTGGGGCGAAAAACTGTTTTTT

d_gene: NA
v_gene: TRBV7-2
j_gene: TRBJ2-1
len: 12
abundance: NA
CDR3aa: CASSLLRNEQFF
CDR3nt: TGTGCCAGCAGCTTATTAAGGAATGAGCAGTTCTTC

d_gene: TRBD1
v_gene: TRBV5-1
j_gene: TRBJ2-7
len: 14
abundance: NA
CDR3aa: CASSRDREFDEQYF
CDR3nt: TGCGCCAGCAGCCGGGACAGGGAATTCGACGAGCAGTACTTC

d_gene: NA
v_gene: TRBV14
j_gene: TRBJ1-1
len: 13
abundance: few
CDR3aa: CASSPRFWPSVFF
CDR3nt: TGTGCCAGCAGCCCAAGATTTTGGCCGTCTGTGTTCTTT

d_gene: TRBD1
v_gene: TRBV18
j_gene: TRBJ2-1
len: 16
abundance: NA
CDR3aa: CASSPLRTGSSDEQFF
CDR3nt: TGTGCCAGCTCACCTCTCAGGACAGGGTCGAGCGATGAGCAGTTCTTC

d_gene: NA
v_gene: TRBV6-5
j_gene: TRBJ1-2
len: 13
abundance: NA
CDR3aa: CASSFEQNYGYTF
CDR3nt: TGTGCCAGCAGTTTTGAGCAAAACTATGGCTACACCTTC

d_gene: TRBD1
v_gene: TRBV6-5
j_gene: TRBJ1-2
len: 13
abundance: NA
CDR3aa: CASSYQGAGGYTF
CDR3nt: TGTGCCAGCAGTTATCAGGGGGCGGGTGGCTACACCTTC

d_gene: NA
v_gene: TRBV9
j_gene: TRBJ2-5
len: 17
abundance: NA
CDR3aa: CASSPGNKGMLLETQYF
CDR3nt: TGTGCCAGCAGCCCAGGTAACAAAGGCATGCTGTTGGAGACCCAGTACTTC

d_gene: NA
v_gene: TRBV18
j_gene: TRBJ2-1
len: 14
abundance: NA
CDR3aa: CASSPAAGYNEQFF
CDR3nt: TGTGCCAGCTCACCAGCCGCCGGTTACAATGAGCAGTTCTTC

d_gene: TRBD1
v_gene: TRBV4-3
j_gene: TRBJ2-1
len: 16
abundance: NA
CDR3aa: CASSQDILQGADEQFF
CDR3nt: TGCGCCAGCAGCCAGGATATACTACAGGGGGCGGATGAGCAGTTCTTC

d_gene: TRBD2
v_gene: TRBV4-1
j_gene: TRBJ2-1
len: 16
abundance: NA
CDR3aa: CASSQGTSGDPHEQFF
CDR3nt: TGCGCCAGCAGCCAAGGGACTAGCGGAGACCCCCATGAGCAGTTCTTC

d_gene: NA
v_gene: TRBV6-5
j_gene: TRBJ2-7
len: 11
abundance: NA
CDR3aa: CASTHGTEQYF
CDR3nt: TGTGCCAGCACCCACGGAACCGAGCAGTACTTC

d_gene: TRBD1
v_gene: TRBV24-1
j_gene: TRBJ2-6
len: 18
abundance: few
CDR3aa: CATSDGTGGAAGANVLTF
CDR3nt: TGTGCCACCAGTGATGGGACAGGGGGTGCCGCTGGGGCCAACGTCCTGACTTTC

d_gene: NA
v_gene: TRBV12-5
j_gene: TRBJ2-1
len: 14
abundance: NA
CDR3aa: CASGLWGATGEQFF
CDR3nt: TGTGCTAGTGGTTTATGGGGCGCGACAGGTGAGCAGTTCTTC

d_gene: NA
v_gene: TRBV28
j_gene: TRBJ1-1
len: 14
abundance: once
CDR3aa: CASSFGGPDTEAFF
CDR3nt: TGTGCCAGCAGTTTCGGCGGGCCAGACACTGAAGCTTTCTTT

d_gene: NA
v_gene: TRBV19
j_gene: TRBJ2-7
len: 13
abundance: NA
CDR3aa: CASSIAPSYEQYF
CDR3nt: TGTGCCAGTAGTATAGCCCCCAGCTACGAGCAGTACTTC

d_gene: NA
v_gene: TRBV28
j_gene: TRBJ2-4
len: 16
abundance: NA
CDR3aa: CASSFRHLPAKNIQYF
CDR3nt: TGTGCCAGCAGTTTCCGACACCTCCCAGCCAAAAACATTCAGTACTTC

d_gene: TRBD1
v_gene: TRBV27
j_gene: TRBJ2-7
len: 14
abundance: NA
CDR3aa: CASSWNGQGYEQYF
CDR3nt: TGTGCCAGCAGTTGGAACGGACAGGGGTACGAGCAGTACTTC

d_gene: NA
v_gene: TRBV19
j_gene: TRBJ2-2
len: 15
abundance: NA
CDR3aa: CASSIGLLNTGELFF
CDR3nt: TGTGCCAGTAGTATTGGACTCTTGAACACCGGGGAGCTGTTTTTT

d_gene: NA
v_gene: TRBV5-8
j_gene: TRBJ1-2
len: 15
abundance: NA
CDR3aa: CASSWGGGAREGYTF
CDR3nt: TGTGCCAGCAGCTGGGGCGGAGGGGCGAGGGAAGGCTACACCTTC

d_gene: TRBD2
v_gene: TRBV7-9
j_gene: TRBJ2-3
len: 15
abundance: NA
CDR3aa: CASSLVAGETDTQYF
CDR3nt: TGTGCCAGCAGCTTAGTTGCGGGGGAAACAGATACGCAGTATTTT

d_gene: NA
v_gene: TRBV5-1
j_gene: TRBJ2-7
len: 14
abundance: NA
CDR3aa: CASSLAGSSYEQYF
CDR3nt: TGCGCCAGCAGCTTGGCGGGGAGCTCCTACGAGCAGTACTTC

d_gene: TRBD2
v_gene: TRBV13
j_gene: TRBJ2-1
len: 15
abundance: NA
CDR3aa: CASSLLAGVKNEQFF
CDR3nt: TGTGCCAGCAGCCTACTAGCGGGTGTTAAAAATGAGCAGTTCTTC

d_gene: TRBD1
v_gene: TRBV4-2
j_gene: TRBJ1-6
len: 14
abundance: NA
CDR3aa: CASTGTGYNSPLHF
CDR3nt: TGTGCCAGCACTGGGACAGGGTACAATTCACCCCTCCACTTT

d_gene: NA
v_gene: TRBV12-3/TRBV12-4
j_gene: TRBJ1-6
len: 13
abundance: NA
CDR3aa: CATSDGYNSPLHF
CDR3nt: TGTGCCACCTCGGACGGATATAATTCACCCCTCCACTTT

d_gene: TRBD1
v_gene: TRBV28
j_gene: TRBJ1-2
len: 14
abundance: NA
CDR3aa: CASSFFRGRSGYTF
CDR3nt: TGTGCCAGCAGCTTTTTCAGGGGGCGAAGTGGCTACACCTTC

d_gene: NA
v_gene: TRBV12-5
j_gene: TRBJ2-1
len: 13
abundance: few
CDR3aa: CASGGDLLNEQFF
CDR3nt: TGTGCTAGTGGGGGGGATCTCCTAAATGAGCAGTTCTTC

d_gene: NA
v_gene: TRBV5-4
j_gene: TRBJ1-1
len: 17
abundance: NA
CDR3aa: CASSLAGISGYNTEAFF
CDR3nt: TGTGCCAGCAGCTTGGCTGGGATAAGTGGTTACAACACTGAAGCTTTCTTT

d_gene: NA
v_gene: TRBV6-2/TRBV6-3
j_gene: TRBJ2-1
len: 15
abundance: NA
CDR3aa: CASSYGSAWRTEQFF
CDR3nt: TGTGCCAGCAGTTACGGGAGCGCCTGGAGAACTGAGCAGTTCTTC

d_gene: TRBD1
v_gene: TRBV6-2/TRBV6-3
j_gene: TRBJ2-7
len: 14
abundance: NA
CDR3aa: CASSRTGGLYEQYF
CDR3nt: TGTGCCAGCAGTAGGACAGGGGGCCTCTACGAGCAGTACTTC

d_gene: NA
v_gene: TRBV7-3
j_gene: TRBJ2-7
len: 13
abundance: NA
CDR3aa: CASSPTGVGEQYF
CDR3nt: TGTGCCAGCAGCCCTACGGGTGTAGGCGAGCAGTACTTC

d_gene: NA
v_gene: TRBV7-9
j_gene: TRBJ2-7
len: 12
abundance: NA
CDR3aa: CASTSTSYEQYF
CDR3nt: TGTGCCAGCACATCCACCTCATACGAGCAGTACTTC

d_gene: NA
v_gene: TRBV7-3
j_gene: TRBJ2-2
len: 17
abundance: NA
CDR3aa: CASSLRSGGANTGELFF
CDR3nt: TGTGCCAGCAGCTTAAGGTCGGGCGGAGCGAACACCGGGGAGCTGTTTTTT

d_gene: TRBD2
v_gene: TRBV5-4
j_gene: TRBJ2-7
len: 15
abundance: NA
CDR3aa: CASSLKSGRSYEQYF
CDR3nt: TGTGCCAGCAGCTTGAAGAGCGGGAGGTCCTACGAGCAGTACTTC

d_gene: NA
v_gene: TRBV6-4
j_gene: TRBJ2-3
len: 15
abundance: NA
CDR3aa: CASKPQGVGTDTQYF
CDR3nt: TGTGCCAGCAAGCCGCAAGGAGTAGGTACAGATACGCAGTATTTT

d_gene: TRBD1
v_gene: TRBV7-2
j_gene: TRBJ2-7
len: 14
abundance: NA
CDR3aa: CASSSWTGDHEQYF
CDR3nt: TGTGCCAGCAGCTCCTGGACAGGGGACCACGAGCAGTACTTC

d_gene: TRBD2
v_gene: TRBV4-3
j_gene: TRBJ2-1
len: 19
abundance: NA
CDR3aa: CASSQDRYPGSGSANEQFF
CDR3nt: TGCGCCAGCAGCCAAGATAGGTATCCTGGTAGCGGGAGCGCGAATGAGCAGTTCTTC

d_gene: NA
v_gene: TRBV2
j_gene: TRBJ1-1
len: 16
abundance: NA
CDR3aa: CASSEGGALGNTEAFF
CDR3nt: TGTGCCAGCAGTGAAGGAGGCGCCCTGGGGAACACTGAAGCTTTCTTT

d_gene: NA
v_gene: TRBV7-2
j_gene: TRBJ2-4
len: 15
abundance: NA
CDR3aa: CATRPTGLAKNIQYF
CDR3nt: TGTGCCACCCGCCCGACAGGCCTGGCCAAAAACATTCAGTACTTC

d_gene: NA
v_gene: TRBV21-1
j_gene: TRBJ2-7
len: 17
abundance: NA
CDR3aa: CASSFPKNRAPSYEQYF
CDR3nt: TGTGCCAGCAGCTTCCCCAAAAACAGGGCGCCTTCCTACGAGCAGTACTTC

d_gene: NA
v_gene: TRBV21-1
j_gene: TRBJ1-3
len: 16
abundance: NA
CDR3aa: CASSPRAGEPGNTIYF
CDR3nt: TGTGCCAGCAGCCCCCGGGCGGGGGAGCCTGGAAACACCATATATTTT

d_gene: TRBD1
v_gene: TRBV12-5
j_gene: TRBJ2-2
len: 15
abundance: once
CDR3aa: CASAPGQGNTGELFF
CDR3nt: TGTGCTAGTGCCCCGGGACAGGGGAACACCGGGGAGCTGTTTTTT

d_gene: TRBD2
v_gene: TRBV15
j_gene: TRBJ2-7
len: 15
abundance: NA
CDR3aa: CATSRDSGGVSEQYF
CDR3nt: TGTGCCACCAGCAGGGACAGCGGGGGGGTGTCCGAGCAGTACTTC

d_gene: TRBD2
v_gene: TRBV28
j_gene: TRBJ2-7
len: 13
abundance: NA
CDR3aa: CASGTSGSYEQYF
CDR3nt: TGTGCCAGCGGGACTAGCGGTTCCTACGAGCAGTACTTC

d_gene: NA
v_gene: TRBV3-1/TRBV3-2
j_gene: TRBJ2-1
len: 15
abundance: NA
CDR3aa: CASSQVGGRHNEQFF
CDR3nt: TGTGCCAGCAGCCAAGTTGGAGGAAGGCACAATGAGCAGTTCTTC

d_gene: TRBD2
v_gene: TRBV14
j_gene: TRBJ2-1
len: 13
abundance: NA
CDR3aa: CASSQGRSGGEFF
CDR3nt: TGTGCCAGCAGCCAAGGGAGGAGTGGGGGGGAGTTCTTC

d_gene: TRBD1
v_gene: TRBV28
j_gene: TRBJ1-2
len: 16
abundance: NA
CDR3aa: CASSLGGTGETYGYTF
CDR3nt: TGTGCCAGCAGTTTAGGGGGGACAGGGGAAACCTATGGCTACACCTTC